The clone carrying this T cell receptor (beta chain) appeared many times. Its antigen is currently unknown. The CDR3 runs to 18 residues. Trimming at V came to 5 bases and at J to 0 bases, leaving 10 bases not matched to a gene. This record belongs to a study of T cells in Graves' hyperthyroidism and ophthalmopathy. Whole-study context: The authors collected peripheral blood at initial diagnosis, before any treatment. Study-wide points: Researchers found most expanded thyroid clonotypes above 0.001 in blood as well.

RNA transcripts provided the source from which TCR beta CDR3 regions were amplified. HTBI primers were the set used in a first-round RT-PCR of the TCR CDR3. Each CDR3 protein is one row after TCRdb ran MiXCR on the multiplex PCR reads. Of about 720,000 distinct CDR3 sequences in the sample, under 20% were seen once. The chain links TRBV12-3 or TRBV12-4 to TRBJ2-3, with 11 bases lining up with TRBD2. The sequenced sample was blood. This sequence was found in a woman aged 45-65 years with Graves' hyperthyroidism that later progressed to Graves' ophthalmopathy. The CDR3 region is CASSAGTSGATSTDTQYF. Written as DNA, the CDR3 is TGTGCCAGCAGTGCCGGGACTAGCGGAGCCACTAGCACAGATACGCAGTATTTT.